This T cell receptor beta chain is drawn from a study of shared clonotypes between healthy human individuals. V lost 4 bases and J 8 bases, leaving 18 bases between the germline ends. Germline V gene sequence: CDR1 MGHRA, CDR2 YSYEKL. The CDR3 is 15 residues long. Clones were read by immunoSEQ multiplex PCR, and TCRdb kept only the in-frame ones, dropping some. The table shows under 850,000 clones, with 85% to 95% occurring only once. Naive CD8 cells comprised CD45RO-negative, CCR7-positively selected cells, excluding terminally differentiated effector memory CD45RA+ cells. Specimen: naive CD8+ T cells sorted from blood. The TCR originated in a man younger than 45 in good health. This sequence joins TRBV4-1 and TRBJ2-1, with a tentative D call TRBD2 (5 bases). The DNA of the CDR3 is TGCGCCAGCAGCCTACTAGTCTCGGGGAATGATGAGCAGTTCTTC. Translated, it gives CASSLLVSGNDEQFF.